Listed here are 13 T cell receptor beta chains from one sample, sequenced in a study of blood T cell repertoires in COVID-19. Repertoires were generated with immunoSEQ multiplex PCR, while TCRdb's copy carries only in-frame clones and drops some. The repertoire has about 47,000 clones, roughly 90% of them found once; the top ten carry 9%. The sequencing input was peripheral blood. The source of these receptors is a man older than 75 with active or convalescent COVID-19.

This clone showed up just a few times. The CDR3: CAITARDRGDTEAFF. The CDR3 DNA sequence: TGTGCCATCACCGCCAGGGACAGGGGCGACACTGAAGCTTTCTTT. The chain is built from TRBV10-3 and TRBJ1-1; 10 positions agree with TRBD1. The germline gives CDR1 ENHRY, CDR2 SYGVKD. After removal of 7 bases from V and 3 bases from J, the junction contained 8 bases not matched to a gene. The CDR3 sequence is 15 residues long.

This sequence joins TRBV12-3 or TRBV12-4 and TRBJ2-3, with D unclear. Trimming removed 7 bases at V and 5 bases at J, with 7 bases between. The CDR3 is 11 amino acids. The CDR3 spells CASTHGDTQYF. The CDR3 DNA sequence: TGTGCCAGCACCCACGGAGATACGCAGTATTTT.

This clone was observed once. This rearrangement joins TRBV19 to TRBJ2-5, with D maybe TRBD2 (5 bases). CDR1 is LNHDA, CDR2 SQIVND, per germline (reference sequence). The CDR3 totals 15 residues. V lost 7 bases to trimming and J lost 0 bases, with 15 bases between them. CDR3 nucleotide sequence: TGTGCCAGTATATCCCGCGACGGGGACCAAGAGACCCAGTACTTC. It yields the protein CASISRDGDQETQYF. Full variable domain (remainder filled in from reference TRBV19 and TRBJ2-5): DGGITQSPKYLFRKEGQNVTLSCEQNLNHDAMYWYRQDPGQGLRLIYYSQIVNDFQKGDIAEGYSVSREKKESFPLTVTSAQKNPTAFYLCASISRDGDQETQYFGPGTRLLVL.

The J gene is TRBJ1-1, the V gene TRBV7-9, with D tentatively TRBD1 (5 bases). The germline gives CDR1 SEHNR, CDR2 FQNEAQ (reference sequence). This CDR3 has 15 residues. Trimming took off 1 base at V and 4 bases at J, with 13 bases between the two ends. DNA of the CDR3: TGTGCCAGCAGCTTAGGCAGGGTTTGGGGCACTGAAGCTTTCTTT. It encodes CASSLGRVWGTEAFF.

The V gene is TRBV20-1, the J gene TRBJ1-1, with D tentatively TRBD1 (6 bases). The CDR3 runs to 13 residues. Germline values: CDR1 DFQATT, CDR2 SNEGSKA (reference sequence). Trimming left V 3 bases short and J 2 bases short, with 10 bases between. CDR3 in amino acids: CSASYRANTEAFF. In DNA form, the CDR3 reads TGCAGTGCTAGTTACAGGGCTAACACTGAAGCTTTCTTT.

The chain combines TRBV7-3 with TRBJ1-2; TRBD1 matches 8 bases. Germline assignment: CDR1 SGHTA and CDR2 FQGTGA. The length of the CDR3 is 14 residues. V lost 5 bases to trimming and J lost 7 bases; unmatched junction nucleotides: 9. CDR3 region: CASSPYTGGGGYTF. The CDR3 DNA reads as TGTGCCAGCAGCCCCTACACAGGGGGAGGTGGCTACACCTTC.

The chain combines TRBV3-1 (or the pseudogene TRBV3-2) with TRBJ1-3, with a weak D call TRBD1 (5 bases). With 1 base removed from V and 4 bases from J, the gap between germline ends came to 8 bases. Germline V CDR1 and CDR2: LGHDT, YNNKEL (reference sequence). The CDR3 extends over 14 amino acids. This CDR3 reads CASSQAGSGNTIYF. As DNA, the CDR3 is TGTGCCAGCAGCCAAGCAGGGTCCGGAAACACCATATATTTT.

This chain uses TRBV6-5 with TRBJ1-1; no definite D call. CDR3 length: 14 residues. Trimming cost V 6 bases and J 5 bases, with 16 bases left between them. The germline V gene encodes CDR1 MNHEY and CDR2 SVGAGI. The CDR3 DNA is TGTGCCAGCAGAGGAATGGGAGAAGGGACTGAAGCTTTCTTT. Amino acids: CASRGMGEGTEAFF.

The chain joins TRBV7-2 to TRBJ1-4, with 7 bases aligning to TRBD1. The CDR3 has 15 residues. Per the germline V gene, CDR1 is SGHTA and CDR2 is FQGNSA. Unmatched junction bases numbered 8, after V lost 5 bases and J lost 5 bases. CDR3 bases: TGTGCCAGCAGCCCCCGGACAGGAAAAAATGAAAAACTGTTTTTT. It translates to CASSPRTGKNEKLFF. Full variable domain (rest looked up from reference TRBV7-2 and TRBJ1-4): GAGVSQSPSNKVTEKGKDVELRCDPISGHTALYWYRQSLGQGLEFLIYFQGNSAPDKSGLPSDRFSAERTGGSVSTLTIQRTQQEDSAVYLCASSPRTGKNEKLFFGSGTQLSVL.

The chain links TRBV5-4 to TRBJ1-2; D is perhaps TRBD1 (5 bases). V shed 4 bases and J shed 2 bases, with 21 bases lying between them. Germline values: CDR1 SGHNT, CDR2 YYREEE (reference sequence). The CDR3 runs 17 residues. Written as DNA, the CDR3 is TGTGCCAGCAGCCGCGGGGGAGGCGGCGGGTCAAACTATGGCTACACCTTC. This encodes CASSRGGGGGSNYGYTF.

The chain has TRBV2 and TRBJ2-7, with a weak D call TRBD1 (5 bases). Between the trimmed V and J ends, which lost 6 bases and 6 bases, there was a span of 12 bases. The CDR3 contains 12 residues. Germline CDR1 reads SNHLY; CDR2 reads FYNNEI. Here the CDR3 reads CASRISGPEQYF. The CDR3 DNA reads TGTGCCAGCAGGATATCAGGGCCCGAGCAGTACTTC.

The chain joins TRBV30 to TRBJ1-4, with 9 bases lining up with TRBD1. Losses at the gene ends were 3 bases for V and 6 bases for J; bases not matched to a gene: 5. From germline, CDR1 is GTSNPN and CDR2 SVGIG (reference sequence). This CDR3 has 14 residues. The CDR3 nucleotides are TGTGCCTGGAGAGGACAGGGGTGGGATGAAAAACTGTTTTTT. Translation gives CAWRGQGWDEKLFF.

The V gene is TRBV5-1, the J gene TRBJ2-6, with 8 nucleotides matching TRBD1. The CDR3 contains 19 residues. The ends lost 0 bases at V and 0 bases at J; junction bases unmatched: 8. Per the germline V gene, CDR1 is SGHRS and CDR2 is YFSETQ. The CDR3 reads CASSLGQGLGSSGANVLTF. The CDR3 bases are TGCGCCAGCAGCTTGGGACAGGGGTTGGGAAGCTCTGGGGCCAACGTCCTGACTTTC. Filled out from reference TRBV5-1 and TRBJ2-6, the complete variable domain reads KAGVTQTPRYLIKTRGQQVTLSCSPISGHRSVSWYQQTPGQGLQFLFEYFSETQRNKGNFPGRFSGRQFSNSRSEMNVSTLELGDSALYLCASSLGQGLGSSGANVLTFGAGSRLTVL.